A selection of T cell receptor beta chains follows, all from one sample in a study of blood T cell repertoires in COVID-19. Profiling relied on immunoSEQ multiplex PCR, and the TCRdb table lists in-frame clones only, not all of them. The sample has fewer than 200,000 clones, around three quarters seen once. The sequencing sample was made of peripheral blood. These TCRs come from a man in his 70s with active or convalescent COVID-19. Both conserved end residues are trimmed from each CDR3. The order of the fields is J gene, D gene, CDR3 length, V gene, CDR3 protein. D genes are given only for firm matches.

>TRBJ2-5|.|11|TRBV10-1
ASSESGQETQY
>TRBJ1-1|TRBD1|12|TRBV19
ASSVGTGNTEAF
>TRBJ1-2|.|12|TRBV2
ASSGLTGSYGYT
>TRBJ1-2|.|11|TRBV30
AWSVESNYGYT
>TRBJ2-1|.|13|TRBV3-1/TRBV3-2
ASRRGLDSYNEQF
>TRBJ2-1|.|12|TRBV6-5
ARLPGHPYNEQF
>TRBJ2-7|.|14|TRBV5-1
ASSEAGGQLTYEQY
>TRBJ2-7|TRBD1|13|TRBV2
ASSAGQGRPYEQY
>TRBJ2-5|TRBD1|12|TRBV7-3
ASSSIGQEETQY
>TRBJ2-2|.|11|TRBV11-3
ASSPAPGGELF
>TRBJ1-2|.|11|TRBV12-3/TRBV12-4
ASRQGSSWGYT
>TRBJ2-5|.|11|TRBV4-2
ASSQDLQGTQY
>TRBJ1-1|.|11|TRBV12-3/TRBV12-4
ASSLRVGTEAF
>TRBJ2-1|TRBD2|13|TRBV18
ASSLGTSGFDEQF
>TRBJ2-7|.|13|TRBV5-1
ASRPTFTVSYEQY
>TRBJ2-7|.|12|TRBV7-2
ASSPQRANRKQY
>TRBJ2-2|.|13|TRBV6-5
ASSTRSGYTGELF
>TRBJ2-1|.|8|TRBV20-1
SALSREQF
>TRBJ1-5|.|11|TRBV4-2
ASSQDSNQPQH
>TRBJ1-2|TRBD1|12|TRBV6-4
ASSDSDRIYGYT
>TRBJ1-5|TRBD1|14|TRBV9
ASSPSGQGPHEPQH
>TRBJ2-3|TRBD2|15|TRBV29-1
SGNPGTSGGGTDTQY
>TRBJ2-3|.|10|TRBV3-1/TRBV3-2
ASSQGALTQY
>TRBJ1-1|TRBD1|13|TRBV7-9
ASSTQGAGDTEAF
>TRBJ1-6|TRBD1|12|TRBV30
AWGTGGAGSPLH
>TRBJ2-7|.|11|TRBV2
ASSARSSYEQY
>TRBJ1-6|.|13|TRBV7-6
ASSPRQQRNSPLH
>TRBJ2-5|TRBD2|14|TRBV5-1
ASRPGTSGSQETQY
>TRBJ2-1|TRBD2|14|TRBV9
ASSVETSSWGDEQF
>TRBJ2-3|TRBD1|12|TRBV19
ASSLGTGADTQY
>TRBJ2-5|.|12|TRBV5-6
ASSFSGGRETQY
>TRBJ2-7|TRBD2|17|TRBV12-5
ASGYPQEGLAGATYEQY
>TRBJ2-3|.|12|TRBV5-4
ASSLNAGTDTQY
>TRBJ2-1|TRBD2|14|TRBV29-1
SVARTSGGPNNEQF
>TRBJ2-7|.|9|TRBV11-2
ASEEGNEQY
>TRBJ2-1|.|13|TRBV5-4
ASSLGTGSYNEQF
>TRBJ1-1|TRBD1|11|TRBV10-1
ASSDTGGTEAF
>TRBJ1-1|TRBD1|12|TRBV30
AWSAGTGNTEAF
>TRBJ1-5|.|10|TRBV19
ASRLINQPQH
>TRBJ2-7|TRBD2|12|TRBV18
ASSLGTSRDEQY
>TRBJ2-2|.|13|TRBV18
ASSPKEGATGELF
>TRBJ1-2|.|13|TRBV28
ASSLGSVGLYGYT
>TRBJ2-7|.|11|TRBV21-1
ASSKVPGGEQY
>TRBJ1-2|.|13|TRBV30
AWSVRRGSLRGYT
>TRBJ2-4|.|15|TRBV10-3
AISESRYQLAKNIQY
>TRBJ2-7|TRBD1|12|TRBV6-5
ASRPGTGAYEQY
>TRBJ1-6|.|13|TRBV5-1
ASSLGDSHNSPLH
>TRBJ1-1|.|16|TRBV19
ASSRGGGFIKGDTEAF